The 32 T cell receptor beta chains presented below share a single source sample, sequenced in a study of control samples from healthy donors and cancer patients. Only in-frame clones appear in the TCRdb table, and some are missing; sequencing was by immunoSEQ multiplex PCR. The sample has some 100,000 clones; 80% to 95% are singletons. Sequencing was done on a sample of blood. Every receptor here comes from a human donor in good health. The donor label of this sample is uncertain.

This chain connects TRBV9 to TRBJ1-1; D perhaps matches TRBD1 (5 bases). CDR3 size: 13 residues. V was pared by 0 bases and J by 11 bases, with 14 bases between. CDR1 SGDLS and CDR2 YYNGEE come from the germline V gene. Here the CDR3 DNA reads TGTGCCAGCAGCGTAGGCGGGACTGGGGCGGCTTTCTTT. Protein: CASSVGGTGAAFF.

The rearrangement joins TRBV19 to TRBJ2-3; TRBD2 agrees at 12 bases. From germline, CDR1 is LNHDA and CDR2 SQIVND (reference sequence). Germline trimming cut 4 bases from V and 5 bases from J; bases unmatched to any gene: 4. The CDR3 runs 15 residues. As DNA, the CDR3 is TGTGCCAGTAGTAGGGCTAGCGGGGGGGAAGATACGCAGTATTTT. Residues: CASSRASGGEDTQYF.

J is TRBJ1-5 and V is TRBV18; a possible D gene is TRBD1 (5 bases). CDR1 and CDR2 from the germline V gene are KGHSH and LQKENI. Trimming took off 2 bases at V and 6 bases at J, with 14 bases between the two ends. The CDR3 consists of 15 residues. CDR3 nucleotide sequence: TGTGCCAGCTCACCATCAGGGCGGAACTCTCAGCCCCAGCATTTT. Protein product: CASSPSGRNSQPQHF.

The chain combines TRBV5-1 with TRBJ2-5; 10 bases line up with TRBD2. The CDR3 consists of 16 residues. V dropped 3 bases and J dropped 1; count of bases not matched to a gene: 6. Germline CDR1 and CDR2: SGHRS and YFSETQ. This chain's CDR3 is CASSSVASGGQETQYF. CDR3 DNA sequence: TGCGCCAGCAGCTCAGTTGCTAGCGGGGGCCAAGAGACCCAGTACTTC.

V gene TRBV6-5 combines with J gene TRBJ2-7; 9 nucleotides agree with TRBD1. The germline V gene encodes CDR1 MNHEY and CDR2 SVGAGI. The CDR3 contains 15 residues. J gave up 1 base and V 5 bases, and 6 bases lay outside the gene matches. The CDR3: CASSTPGTGSYEQYF. CDR3 nucleotides: TGTGCCAGCAGTACACCCGGGACAGGGTCCTACGAGCAGTACTTC.

The V and J genes are TRBV19 and TRBJ1-5; D is undetermined. V was pared by 4 bases and J by 6 bases, with 7 bases between. The CDR3 spans 12 residues. Germline-derived CDR1 and CDR2 are LNHDA and SQIVND (reference sequence). Written as DNA, the CDR3 is TGTGCCAGTAGTAATGTTGGTCAGCCCCAGCATTTT. It specifies CASSNVGQPQHF.

A word on this clone: Other DNA sequences from this sample encode an identical CDR3 as well. The J gene is TRBJ1-1, the V gene TRBV5-1; possible D gene TRBD1, 6 bases. Trimming cost V 0 bases and J 0 bases, with 9 bases left between them. The germline V gene has CDR1 SGHRS and CDR2 YFSETQ. The CDR3 is 15 residues long. The CDR3 reads CASSLGTVMNTEAFF. The CDR3 nucleotides are TGCGCCAGCAGCTTGGGGACAGTGATGAACACTGAAGCTTTCTTT.

This clone was seen only once. The chain carries TRBV3-1 (or the pseudogene TRBV3-2) and TRBJ1-3; D ambiguous. In germline, CDR1 is LGHDT, CDR2 YNNKEL (reference sequence). This CDR3 is 14 amino acids long. Trimming took off 2 bases at V and 5 bases at J, with 10 bases between the two ends. CDR3: CASSQRKGRNTIYF. CDR3 DNA sequence: TGTGCCAGCAGCCAACGGAAGGGTAGAAACACCATATATTTT.

The rearrangement uses TRBV4-1 and TRBJ2-7; 8 bases align to TRBD1. Trimming removed 1 base from V and 3 bases from J; junction bases left unmatched: 11. The germline V gene has CDR1 MGHRA and CDR2 YSYEKL. The CDR3 has 17 amino acids. The CDR3 region is CASSQAANLDRDYEQYF. The CDR3, as DNA: TGCGCCAGCAGCCAAGCGGCCAACCTGGACAGGGACTACGAGCAGTACTTC.

The genes are TRBV30 and TRBJ1-3; tentatively, D is TRBD1 (6 bases). The V gene's germline CDR1 is GTSNPN and CDR2 SVGIG (reference sequence). V lost 4 bases to trimming and J lost 0 bases, with 16 bases between them. The CDR3 is made up of 16 amino acids. Written as DNA, the CDR3 is TGTGCCTGGATCCTGGGGGGCCTGAGCTCTGGAAACACCATATATTTT. As protein: CAWILGGLSSGNTIYF. The complete variable domain, with remaining parts taken from reference TRBV30 and TRBJ1-3, reads SQTIHQWPATLVQPVGSPLSLECTVEGTSNPNLYWYRQAAGRGLQLLFYSVGIGQISSEVPQNLSASRPQDRQFILSSKKLLLSDSGFYLCAWILGGLSSGNTIYFGEGSWLTVV.

The genes are TRBV5-1 and TRBJ2-5; TRBD1 or TRBD2 may be the D gene (5 bases each). The CDR3 consists of 13 residues. Germline CDR1 is SGHRS and CDR2 is YFSETQ. V was clipped by 4 bases and J by 5 bases, with 12 bases between them. The CDR3 DNA reads as TGCGCCAGCAGCATAACCGGGGACGAGACCCAGTACTTC. This gives the protein CASSITGDETQYF.

This clone was recorded a few times. The rearrangement links TRBV19 to TRBJ2-2, with 7 bases identical to TRBD1. This CDR3 spans 12 amino acids. V dropped 3 bases and J dropped 11; count of bases not matched to a gene: 3. Germline values: CDR1 LNHDA, CDR2 SQIVND (reference sequence). DNA for the CDR3: TGTGCCAGTAGTATTGGGACAGTTGAGCTGTTTTTT. Its protein is CASSIGTVELFF.

Here the CDR3 reads CASSLEGGVFLLETQYF. The CDR3 nucleotides read TGCGCCAGCAGCTTGGAAGGGGGGGTCTTTCTCCTAGAGACCCAGTACTTC. This chain connects TRBV5-1 to TRBJ2-5; D is possibly TRBD2 (7 bases). The CDR3 contains 17 residues. Per the germline V gene, CDR1 is SGHRS and CDR2 is YFSETQ. V lost 0 bases and J lost 4, with 19 bases in between.

As for this clone: Different DNA sequences within this sample yield the same CDR3. V gene TRBV19 combines with J gene TRBJ1-5; D is uncertain. Germline V gene sequence: CDR1 LNHDA, CDR2 SQIVND (reference sequence). Trimming pared 1 base from V and 3 bases from J, leaving 1 base between. CDR3 length: 12 amino acids. The CDR3 loop is CASSIVNQPQHF. For the CDR3, the DNA is TGTGCCAGTAGTATAGTCAATCAGCCCCAGCATTTT. Drawing the rest from reference TRBV19 and TRBJ1-5, the complete variable domain is DGGITQSPKYLFRKEGQNVTLSCEQNLNHDAMYWYRQDPGQGLRLIYYSQIVNDFQKGDIAEGYSVSREKKESFPLTVTSAQKNPTAFYLCASSIVNQPQHFGDGTRLSIL.

J is TRBJ2-5 and V is TRBV7-9; D remains ambiguous. Trimming removed 4 bases from V and 4 bases from J, with 7 bases in between. In germline, CDR1 is SEHNR, CDR2 FQNEAQ (reference sequence). This CDR3 spans 12 amino acids. In nucleotides, the CDR3 is TGTGCCAGCAGCTGGGCTGGAGAGACCCAGTACTTC. It encodes CASSWAGETQYF.

The chain carries TRBV7-9 and TRBJ1-3; D is unresolved. Germline assignment: CDR1 SEHNR and CDR2 FQNEAQ (reference sequence). CDR3 length: 16 residues. The V and J ends lost 3 bases and 0 bases respectively, with 12 bases between them. CDR3 amino acids: CASSLNPLSSGNTIYF. DNA for the CDR3: TGTGCCAGCAGCTTGAACCCGTTGAGCTCTGGAAACACCATATATTTT.

The V gene is TRBV28, the J gene TRBJ1-2, with D possibly being TRBD1 (6 bases). V was shortened by 5 bases and J by 1 base, with 14 bases between the two germline ends. There are 15 residues in the CDR3. Germline V gives CDR1 MDHEN, CDR2 SYDVKM. CDR3: CASSVGGQRNYGYTF. The CDR3 DNA sequence: TGTGCCAGCAGTGTCGGCGGACAGCGTAACTATGGCTACACCTTC.

V gene TRBV2 combines with J gene TRBJ2-6; TRBD1 matches at 7 bases. Germline trimming cut 8 bases from V and 2 bases from J; bases unmatched to any gene: 12. Germline V CDR1 and CDR2: SNHLY, FYNNEI. The CDR3 totals 17 residues. In nucleotides, the CDR3 is TGTGCCAGCTCCACCCAGCAGGGGGTCACTGGGGCCAACGTCCTGACTTTC. This codes for CASSTQQGVTGANVLTF.

The chain employs TRBV6-5 and TRBJ1-2; 7 nucleotides agree with TRBD1. In germline, CDR1 is MNHEY, CDR2 SVGAGI. V lost 0 bases and J lost 0; bases outside the gene matches: 4. This CDR3 contains 16 residues. CDR3 sequence reads: CASSYSGTVTNYGYTF. CDR3 DNA: TGTGCCAGCAGTTACTCCGGGACAGTCACTAACTATGGCTACACCTTC.

The chain uses TRBV30 and TRBJ2-5; D unclear. V was shortened by 0 bases and J by 1 base, with 6 bases between the two germline ends. CDR3 length equals 13 residues. CDR1 and CDR2 from the germline V gene are GTSNPN and SVGIG (reference sequence). The CDR3: CAWSVRLQETQYF. The CDR3 DNA sequence: TGTGCCTGGAGTGTGCGACTCCAAGAGACCCAGTACTTC.

The gene calls are TRBV19 and TRBJ2-1, with TRBD1 matching over 7 bases. This CDR3 has 16 amino acids. In germline, CDR1 is LNHDA, CDR2 SQIVND (reference sequence). J lost 2 bases, V lost 1 base, and 5 bases had no gene match. For the CDR3, the DNA is TGTGCCAGTAGTATAGTCTACAGGGGCACCTACAATGAGCAGTTCTTC. It codes for CASSIVYRGTYNEQFF.

The DNA of the CDR3 is TGTGCCAGCAGCTTGGCCGCGGACACTGAAGCTTTCTTT. It is translated as CASSLAADTEAFF. The V gene is TRBV5-5, the J gene TRBJ1-1, with D unclear. V was shortened by 0 bases and J by 3 bases, with 6 bases between the two germline ends. The length of the CDR3 is 13 residues. Per the germline V gene, CDR1 is SGHKS and CDR2 is YYEKEE (reference sequence).

In the case of this clone: An end of the junction does not agree with germline; a read error may underlie this. The chain uses TRBV6-1 and TRBJ1-1; D possibly corresponds to TRBD1 (5 bases). Germline values: CDR1 MNHNS, CDR2 SASEGT. This CDR3 has 14 amino acids. The DNA of the CDR3 is TGTGCCAGCGGTGAACCGGGGCCGAACACTGAAGCTTTCTTT. It encodes CASGEPGPNTEAFF.

This chain uses TRBV11-2 with TRBJ1-3; a possible D gene is TRBD1 (6 bases). Between the trimmed V and J ends, which lost 0 bases and 4 bases, there was a span of 10 bases. The CDR3 covers 15 residues. The germline gives CDR1 SGHAT, CDR2 FQNNGV. The CDR3, as DNA: TGTGCCAGCAGCTTAGAGCCCGGGACAGGAAACACCATATATTTT. It translates to CASSLEPGTGNTIYF.

V usage is TRBV2 and J usage is TRBJ2-5, with 7 bases matching TRBD2. Trimming took 7 bases from V and 7 from J; bases not matched to a gene: 15. Germline-derived CDR1 and CDR2 are SNHLY and FYNNEI. This CDR3 contains 15 residues. CDR3 amino acids: CASTSDGTTVGTQYF. In DNA, the CDR3 is TGTGCCAGCACTTCTGACGGGACTACGGTCGGGACCCAGTACTTC.

The chain has TRBV12-5 and TRBJ2-5; D not certain. Germline V gives CDR1 LGHNT, CDR2 FRNRAP. The V and J ends lost 3 bases and 3 bases respectively, with 11 bases between them. The CDR3 has 14 amino acids. CDR3 nucleotides: TGTGCTAGTGGTTTCCTAACCGAGGAAGAGACCCAGTACTTC. Translation: CASGFLTEEETQYF.

The CDR3 coding sequence is TGTGCCAGCAGTCCCGGGGGGGCCGGCAATGAGCAGTTCTTC. Its protein product is CASSPGGAGNEQFF. The chain recombines TRBV6-5 with TRBJ2-1; 8 nucleotides line up with TRBD2. Germline V lookup: CDR1 MNHEY, CDR2 SVGAGI. The trim removed 5 bases at V and 6 bases at J, leaving 6 bases unmatched. The CDR3 totals 14 residues.

This chain uses TRBV30 with TRBJ2-2; D ambiguous. CDR1 GTSNPN and CDR2 SVGIG come from the germline V gene (reference sequence). V was pared by 0 bases and J by 7 bases, with 6 bases between. The CDR3 runs 12 residues. CDR3 in DNA: TGTGCCTGGAGTGTACAAGGCGGGGAGCTGTTTTTT. It yields the protein CAWSVQGGELFF.

The V gene is TRBV19, the J gene TRBJ2-1; D possibly corresponds to TRBD2 (6 bases). CDR1 and CDR2 from the germline V gene are LNHDA and SQIVND (reference sequence). The CDR3 length is 15 residues. V gave up 5 bases and J gave up 5 bases, with 16 bases separating them. CDR3 in amino acids: CASSPRPSDHNEQFF. CDR3 coding DNA: TGTGCCAGTAGTCCCCGGCCTAGCGACCACAATGAGCAGTTCTTC.

The genes are TRBV13 and TRBJ2-1; D perhaps matches TRBD2 (5 bases). V gave up 1 base and J gave up 5 bases, with 12 bases separating them. CDR1 PRHDT and CDR2 FYEKMQ come from the germline V gene (reference sequence). The CDR3 is 15 amino acids. In nucleotides, the CDR3 is TGTGCCAGCAGCTTAGCCGACAAAGCGGACAATGAGCAGTTCTTC. Amino acid sequence: CASSLADKADNEQFF. The full variable domain, with the rest looked up from reference TRBV13 and TRBJ2-1, is AAGVIQSPRHLIKEKRETATLKCYPIPRHDTVYWYQQGPGQDPQFLISFYEKMQSDKGSIPDRFSAQQFSDYHSELNMSSLELGDSALYFCASSLADKADNEQFFGPGTRLTVL.

The chain couples TRBV18 to TRBJ1-3; no clear D. CDR3 length: 17 amino acids. The V and J ends lost 4 bases and 0 bases respectively, with 16 bases between them. Germline assignment: CDR1 KGHSH and CDR2 LQKENI. The CDR3 loop is CASSLNPPPRSGNTIYF. In DNA, the CDR3 is TGTGCCAGCTCACTAAACCCCCCCCCGCGCTCTGGAAACACCATATATTTT.

This sequence joins TRBV10-3 and TRBJ2-2; 10 nucleotides match TRBD2. The CDR3 consists of 15 residues. Trimming took 9 bases from V and 4 from J; bases not matched to a gene: 8. Germline V CDR1 and CDR2: ENHRY, SYGVKD. CDR3 coding DNA: TGTGCCATGGCTTCGGAGCGGGGGGGCACCGGGGAGCTGTTTTTT. Amino acids: CAMASERGGTGELFF.